These 23 T cell receptor beta chains were sequenced from one sample in a study of beta chain features in type 1 diabetes. Study findings and constraints: Significant though moderate, a shortening of TCRB CDR3s appeared in all four CD4+ subsets of Type 1 diabetes patients.

Sequenced material consisted of expressed TCRB transcripts (all of the isolated RNA was reverse transcribed). Sequencing used immunoSEQ multiplex PCR; TCRdb keeps in-frame clones, though not all of them. The sample has tens of thousands of clones, 55% to 75% seen once. Their recognized antigens are unknown. The specimen was Tregs from blood. The receptor source for this set is a man aged 18-30 years with type 1 diabetes.

The CDR3 here is CASNRRGIQETQYF. The CDR3 DNA reads TGTGCCAGCAATCGACGAGGGATCCAAGAGACCCAGTACTTC. V gene TRBV5-6 combines with J gene TRBJ2-5, with D tentatively TRBD2 (5 bases). This CDR3 region has 14 residues. Germline CDR1 and CDR2: SGHDT and YYEEEE. V lost 6 bases, J lost 1 base, and 13 bases lay in between.

This rearrangement joins TRBV18 to TRBJ2-7, with TRBD2 as a possible D gene (5 bases). Germline V gives CDR1 KGHSH, CDR2 LQKENI. This CDR3 contains 15 residues. V lost 6 bases and J 1 base, leaving 16 bases between the germline ends. The CDR3 loop is CASSPGRGGSYEQYF. CDR3 in DNA: TGTGCCAGCTCGCCCGGAAGAGGAGGATCCTACGAGCAGTACTTC.

V usage is TRBV7-9 and J usage is TRBJ1-4; TRBD1 agrees at 8 bases. After removal of 5 bases from V and 4 bases from J, the junction contained 6 bases not matched to a gene. The CDR3 sequence is 15 residues long. Germline V lookup: CDR1 SEHNR, CDR2 FQNEAQ (reference sequence). The CDR3 spells CASSGSDRVNEKLFF. The CDR3 bases are TGTGCCAGCAGCGGTTCGGACAGGGTTAATGAAAAACTGTTTTTT.

The V and J genes are TRBV6-5 and TRBJ2-4, with D hard to call. The CDR3 length is 12 residues. The germline V gene encodes CDR1 MNHEY and CDR2 SVGAGI. The V and J ends lost 5 bases and 15 bases respectively, with 17 bases between them. The CDR3 nucleotides read TGTGCCAGCAGTAAAGACTCCCGAACGCGGTACTTC. It encodes CASSKDSRTRYF.

The chain is built from TRBV7-2 and TRBJ2-5; D is perhaps TRBD2 (5 bases). Trimming took off 4 bases at V and 2 bases at J, with 8 bases between the two ends. There are 13 residues in the CDR3. Germline CDR1 and CDR2: SGHTA and FQGNSA. This CDR3 is CASSSRRQETQYF. The CDR3 DNA follows: TGTGCCAGCAGCTCACGGAGGCAAGAGACCCAGTACTTC.

The chain couples TRBV5-6 to TRBJ2-5, with D possibly TRBD2 on 5 matching bases. This CDR3 spans 13 amino acids. Germline assignment: CDR1 SGHDT and CDR2 YYEEEE. V was cut by 4 bases and J by 3 bases, with 10 bases left in between. The CDR3 sequence: CASSLGREETQYF. For the CDR3, the DNA is TGTGCCAGCAGCCTTGGGAGAGAAGAGACCCAGTACTTC.

V gene TRBV12-5 combines with J gene TRBJ2-3; 11 bases align to TRBD2. Germline V lookup: CDR1 LGHNT, CDR2 FRNRAP. The CDR3 consists of 14 residues. V was pared by 7 bases and J by 6 bases, with 6 bases of the junction left unmatched. CDR3 sequence: CASAQTSGADTQYF. The CDR3, as DNA: TGTGCTAGTGCTCAGACTAGCGGGGCGGATACGCAGTATTTT.

V usage is TRBV5-1 and J usage is TRBJ1-2, with a tentative D call TRBD1 (6 bases). This CDR3 is 13 amino acids long. V was trimmed by 4 bases and J by 8 bases, leaving 15 bases between them. Per the germline V gene, CDR1 is SGHRS and CDR2 is YFSETQ. CDR3 sequence reads: CASSPQGPSGYTF. The CDR3 nucleotides are TGCGCCAGCAGCCCTCAGGGGCCCTCCGGCTACACCTTC.

The rearrangement joins TRBV28 to TRBJ1-1; 8 bases match TRBD1. Germline CDR1 MDHEN, CDR2 SYDVKM. The CDR3 runs 15 residues. Losses at the gene ends were 1 base for V and 8 bases for J; bases not matched to a gene: 9. This CDR3 reads CASSLYAGGRSEAFF. The CDR3 nucleotides are TGTGCCAGCAGTTTATATGCAGGGGGCAGGTCGGAAGCTTTCTTT.

The chain couples TRBV5-1 to TRBJ2-1, with 12 bases fitting TRBD1. The V gene's germline CDR1 is SGHRS and CDR2 YFSETQ. This CDR3 spans 16 amino acids. V gave up 1 base and J gave up 6 bases; unmatched junction bases: 5. The CDR3 coding sequence is TGCGCCAGCAGCTTGCGGGGACAGGGGGCAGTCAATGAGCAGTTCTTC. This sequence encodes CASSLRGQGAVNEQFF.

The chain recombines TRBV19 with TRBJ1-1; 7 bases align to TRBD1. This CDR3 spans 14 amino acids. With 6 bases clipped from V and 7 bases from J, the junction kept 11 bases outside the gene matches. Germline CDR1 and CDR2: LNHDA and SQIVND (reference sequence). CDR3 region: CASSVRQGTSEAFF. The DNA of the CDR3 is TGTGCCAGTAGCGTACGACAGGGAACGAGTGAAGCTTTCTTT.

The V and J genes are TRBV6-1 and TRBJ2-7, with TRBD2 matching over 9 bases. The CDR3 totals 15 residues. CDR1 is MNHNS and CDR2 is SASEGT in the germline V gene. V shed 7 bases, J shed 3 bases, and the junction held 10 bases outside the gene matches. As DNA, the CDR3 is TGTGCCAGCAACCCCGCGAGCGGGAGGATCTACGAGCAGTACTTC. This gives the protein CASNPASGRIYEQYF.

CDR3 region: CASSYSGTRGSYEQYF. The CDR3, as DNA: TGTGCCAGCAGTTACTCGGGAACTAGAGGCTCCTACGAGCAGTACTTC. The V gene is TRBV6-6, the J gene TRBJ2-7, with a possible D match to TRBD2 (5 bases). Germline-derived CDR1 and CDR2 are MNHNY and SVGAGI (reference sequence). This CDR3 region has 16 residues. Between the trimmed V and J ends, which lost 0 bases and 0 bases, there was a span of 12 bases.

V gene TRBV14 combines with J gene TRBJ1-2; D not resolved. Germline assignment: CDR1 SGHDN and CDR2 FVKESK. There are 14 residues in the CDR3. The V and J ends lost 0 bases and 6 bases respectively, with 11 bases between them. CDR3 protein: CASSQDLRVDGYTF. In DNA, the CDR3 is TGTGCCAGCAGCCAAGATTTACGGGTAGATGGCTACACCTTC.

The chain is built from TRBV5-1 and TRBJ2-3; 7 positions match TRBD1. J lost 0 bases, V lost 2 bases, and 6 bases had no gene match. The length of the CDR3 is 16 residues. Germline V lookup: CDR1 SGHRS, CDR2 YFSETQ. The CDR3 sequence is CASSFFWDSSTDTQYF. Here the CDR3 DNA reads TGCGCCAGCAGCTTTTTTTGGGACAGCAGCACAGATACGCAGTATTTT.

Concerning this clone itself: In the same sample, other DNA sequences code for this CDR3. The chain is built from TRBV7-9 and TRBJ1-6; the match to TRBD1 covers 7 bases. Trimming removed 3 bases from V and 6 bases from J; junction bases left unmatched: 17. This CDR3 contains 19 residues. Germline V lookup: CDR1 SEHNR, CDR2 FQNEAQ (reference sequence). CDR3 in amino acids: CASSFRTPAPGQTNSPLHF. The CDR3 bases are TGTGCCAGCAGCTTCCGAACCCCCGCCCCGGGACAGACTAATTCACCCCTCCACTTT.

This clone turned up a few times. The chain combines TRBV30 with TRBJ1-4, with D possibly matching TRBD1 (6 bases). V dropped 4 bases and J dropped 6 bases, with 9 bases sitting between them. Germline CDR1 and CDR2: GTSNPN and SVGIG (reference sequence). This CDR3 spans 12 amino acids. CDR3 DNA sequence: TGTGCCTGGATGGGACATTATGAAAAACTGTTTTTT. Translation: CAWMGHYEKLFF.

The chain joins TRBV10-2 to TRBJ1-2; possibly TRBD1 for D (5 bases). Germline CDR1 WSHSY, CDR2 SAAADI. Deletions cut 3 bases from V and 3 bases from J, with 8 bases between. The CDR3 sequence is 13 residues long. CDR3 in amino acids: CASSESGHYGYTF. CDR3 in DNA: TGCGCCAGCAGTGAATCAGGGCACTATGGCTACACCTTC.

The chain recombines TRBV18 with TRBJ2-1; possible D gene TRBD2, 5 bases. This CDR3 spans 16 amino acids. Germline CDR1 is KGHSH and CDR2 is LQKENI. The V end was cut by 3 bases, the J end by 2 bases, with 14 bases between. The CDR3 DNA sequence: TGTGCCAGCTCACCCTCTCTTACCGGGGCCTACAATGAGCAGTTCTTC. Protein product: CASSPSLTGAYNEQFF.

This clone showed up just a few times. This chain connects TRBV18 to TRBJ1-1, with D possibly being TRBD1 (6 bases). V lost 2 bases to trimming and J lost 11 bases, with 12 bases between them. Germline CDR1 and CDR2: KGHSH and LQKENI. This CDR3 comprises 12 residues. For the CDR3, the DNA is TGTGCCAGCTCACCAGGGGGCCCGGTGGCTTTCTTT. Translated: CASSPGGPVAFF.

The chain employs TRBV6-5 and TRBJ1-6, with 8 bases lining up with TRBD1. The CDR3 covers 14 residues. Per the germline V gene, CDR1 is MNHEY and CDR2 is SVGAGI. The V gene end was trimmed by 6 bases and the J gene end by 5 bases; junction bases not matched to a gene: 3. In DNA form, the CDR3 reads TGTGCCAGCAGCAGGACAGGGAATAATTCACCCCTCCACTTT. The encoded protein is CASSRTGNNSPLHF.

In this sample, this clone turned up a few times. The chain joins TRBV30 to TRBJ1-1, with no clear D. This CDR3 is 14 amino acids long. Trimming pared 4 bases from V and 1 base from J, leaving 13 bases between. The germline CDR1 and CDR2 sequences are GTSNPN and SVGIG (reference sequence). This CDR3 reads CAWNENHQNTEAFF. CDR3 nucleotide sequence: TGTGCCTGGAATGAGAATCACCAGAACACTGAAGCTTTCTTT.

For the CDR3, the DNA is TGTGCCATCAGCCGCATTAGCGGGGGGGCCGCAGATACGCAGTATTTT. This sequence encodes CAISRISGGAADTQYF. The chain links TRBV10-3 to TRBJ2-3; TRBD2 matches at 11 bases. This CDR3 has 16 amino acids. Per the germline V gene, CDR1 is ENHRY and CDR2 is SYGVKD. V lost 6 bases, J lost 4 bases, and 9 bases stayed unmatched.